This TCR beta chain is drawn from a study of blood T cell repertoires in COVID-19. This clone occurred once. Using immunoSEQ multiplex PCR, the repertoire was profiled, and TCRdb retains in-frame clones only, with some absent. Here the sample spans approximately 130,000 clones, 85% to 90% being singletons. The CDR3 is 12 residues long. V lost 5 bases and J 8 bases, leaving 9 bases between the germline ends. J is TRBJ1-4 and V is TRBV12-3 or TRBV12-4; no reliable D call. The sequence was collected from a human donor in a cohort sampled during active COVID-19. Sequencing used peripheral blood. The CDR3 sequence is CASSPSGEKLFF. In nucleotides, the CDR3 is TGTGCCAGCAGTCCTTCGGGGGAAAAACTGTTTTTT.